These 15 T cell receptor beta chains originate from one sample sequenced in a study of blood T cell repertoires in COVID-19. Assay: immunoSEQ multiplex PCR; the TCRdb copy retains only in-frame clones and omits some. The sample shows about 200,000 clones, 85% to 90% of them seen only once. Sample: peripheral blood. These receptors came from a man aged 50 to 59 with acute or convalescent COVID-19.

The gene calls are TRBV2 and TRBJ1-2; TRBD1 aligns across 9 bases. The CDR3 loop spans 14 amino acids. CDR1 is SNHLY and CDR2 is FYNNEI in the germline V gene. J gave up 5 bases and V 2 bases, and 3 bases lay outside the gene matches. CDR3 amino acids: CASSEIGTGYGYTF. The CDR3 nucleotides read TGTGCCAGCAGTGAAATTGGGACAGGGTATGGCTACACCTTC.

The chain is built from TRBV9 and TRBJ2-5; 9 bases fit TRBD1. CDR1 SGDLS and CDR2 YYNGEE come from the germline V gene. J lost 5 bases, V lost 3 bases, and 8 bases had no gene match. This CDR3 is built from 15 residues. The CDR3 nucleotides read TGTGCCAGCAGCGGCTCCGGGACAGGGTCGGAGACCCAGTACTTC. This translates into CASSGSGTGSETQYF. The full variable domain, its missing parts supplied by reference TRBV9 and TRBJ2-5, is DSGVTQTPKHLITATGQRVTLRCSPRSGDLSVYWYQQSLDQGLQFLIQYYNGEERAKGNILERFSAQQFPDLHSELNLSSLELGDSALYFCASSGSGTGSETQYFGPGTRLLVL.

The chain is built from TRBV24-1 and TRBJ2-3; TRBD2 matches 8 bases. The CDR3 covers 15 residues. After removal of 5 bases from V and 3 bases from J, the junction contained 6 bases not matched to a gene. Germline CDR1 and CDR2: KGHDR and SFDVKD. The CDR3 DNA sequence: TGTGCCACCAGTGTTTCCAGCGGGGGAACAGATACGCAGTATTTT. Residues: CATSVSSGGTDTQYF.

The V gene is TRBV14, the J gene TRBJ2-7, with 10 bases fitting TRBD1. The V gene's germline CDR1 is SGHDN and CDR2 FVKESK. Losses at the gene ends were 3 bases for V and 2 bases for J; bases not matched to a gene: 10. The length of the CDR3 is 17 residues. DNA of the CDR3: TGTGCCAGCAGCCATACTAAGGACAGGGGGAGCGCCTACGAGCAGTACTTC. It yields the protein CASSHTKDRGSAYEQYF.

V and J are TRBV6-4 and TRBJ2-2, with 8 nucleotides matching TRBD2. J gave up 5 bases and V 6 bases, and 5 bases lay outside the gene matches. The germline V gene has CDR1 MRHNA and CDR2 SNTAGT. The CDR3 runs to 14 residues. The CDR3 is CASSLAGATGELFF. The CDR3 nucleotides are TGTGCCAGCAGCCTAGCGGGTGCGACCGGGGAGCTGTTTTTT.

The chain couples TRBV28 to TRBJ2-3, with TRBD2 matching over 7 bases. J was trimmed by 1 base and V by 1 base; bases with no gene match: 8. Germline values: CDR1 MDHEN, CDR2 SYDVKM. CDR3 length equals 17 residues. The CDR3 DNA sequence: TGTGCCAGCAGTTTATCTATTAAGCGGGGTCGCACAGATACGCAGTATTTT. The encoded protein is CASSLSIKRGRTDTQYF.

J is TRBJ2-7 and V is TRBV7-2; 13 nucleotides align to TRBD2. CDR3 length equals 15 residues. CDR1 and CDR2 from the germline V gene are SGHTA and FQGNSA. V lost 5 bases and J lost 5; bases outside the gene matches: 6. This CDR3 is CASSPGTSGTHEQYF. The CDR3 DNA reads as TGTGCCAGCAGCCCAGGGACTAGCGGGACCCACGAGCAGTACTTC.

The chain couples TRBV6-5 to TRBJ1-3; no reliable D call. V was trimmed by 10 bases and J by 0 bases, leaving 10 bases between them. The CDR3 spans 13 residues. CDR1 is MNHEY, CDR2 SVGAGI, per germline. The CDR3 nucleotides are TGTGCCACCACCGGTTTCTCTGGAAACACCATATATTTT. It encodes CATTGFSGNTIYF.

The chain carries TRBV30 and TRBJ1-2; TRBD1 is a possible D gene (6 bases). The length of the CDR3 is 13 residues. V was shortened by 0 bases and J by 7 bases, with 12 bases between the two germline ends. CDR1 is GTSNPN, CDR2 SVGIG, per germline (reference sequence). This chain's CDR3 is CAWSVHRGGGYTF. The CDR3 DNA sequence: TGTGCCTGGAGTGTTCATAGGGGGGGTGGCTACACCTTC. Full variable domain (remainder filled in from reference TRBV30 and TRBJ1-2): SQTIHQWPATLVQPVGSPLSLECTVEGTSNPNLYWYRQAAGRGLQLLFYSVGIGQISSEVPQNLSASRPQDRQFILSSKKLLLSDSGFYLCAWSVHRGGGYTFGSGTRLTVV.

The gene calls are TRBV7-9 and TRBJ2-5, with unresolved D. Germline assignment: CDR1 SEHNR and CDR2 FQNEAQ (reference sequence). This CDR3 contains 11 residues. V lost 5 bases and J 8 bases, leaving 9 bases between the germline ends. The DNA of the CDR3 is TGTGCCAGCAGCACGGAGATCACCCAGTACTTC. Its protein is CASSTEITQYF.

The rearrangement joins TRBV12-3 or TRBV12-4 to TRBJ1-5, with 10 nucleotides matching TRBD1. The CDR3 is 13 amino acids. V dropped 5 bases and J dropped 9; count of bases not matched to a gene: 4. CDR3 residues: CASSGQGEGPQHF. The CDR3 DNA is TGTGCCAGCAGTGGACAGGGGGAAGGGCCCCAGCATTTT.

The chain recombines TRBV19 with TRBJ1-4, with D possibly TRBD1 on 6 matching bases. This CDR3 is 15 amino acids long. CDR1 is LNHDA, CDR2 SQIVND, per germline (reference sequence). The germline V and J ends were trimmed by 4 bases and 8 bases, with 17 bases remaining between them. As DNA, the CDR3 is TGTGCCAGTAGTAAGGGGGAGCATCGGCGGGAAAAACTGTTTTTT. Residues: CASSKGEHRREKLFF.

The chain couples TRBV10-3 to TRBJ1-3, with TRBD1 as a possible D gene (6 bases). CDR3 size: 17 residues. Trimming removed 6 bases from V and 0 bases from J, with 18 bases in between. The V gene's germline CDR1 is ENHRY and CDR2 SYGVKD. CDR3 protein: CAISAKPGQNSGNTIYF. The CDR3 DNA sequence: TGTGCCATCAGCGCCAAACCTGGACAGAACTCTGGAAACACCATATATTTT.

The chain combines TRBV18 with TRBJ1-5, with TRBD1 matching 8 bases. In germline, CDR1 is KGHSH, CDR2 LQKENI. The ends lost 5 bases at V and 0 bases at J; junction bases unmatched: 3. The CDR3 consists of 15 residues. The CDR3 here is CASSGQGGSNQPQHF. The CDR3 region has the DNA TGTGCCAGCTCAGGACAGGGCGGTAGCAATCAGCCCCAGCATTTT. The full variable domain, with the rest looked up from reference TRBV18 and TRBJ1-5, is NAGVMQNPRHLVRRRGQEARLRCSPMKGHSHVYWYRQLPEEGLKFMVYLQKENIIDESGMPKERFSAEFPKEGPSILRIQQVVRGDSAAYFCASSGQGGSNQPQHFGDGTRLSIL.

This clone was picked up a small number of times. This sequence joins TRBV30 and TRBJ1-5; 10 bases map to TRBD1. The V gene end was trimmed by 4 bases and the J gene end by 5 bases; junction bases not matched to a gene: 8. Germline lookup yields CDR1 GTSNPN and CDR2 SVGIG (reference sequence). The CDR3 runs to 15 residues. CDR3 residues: CAWTLDRGRDQPQHF. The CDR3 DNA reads TGTGCCTGGACCCTTGACAGGGGGCGAGATCAGCCCCAGCATTTT.